This T cell receptor (beta chain) stems from a study of T cells after yellow fever vaccination. On this clonotype: Its antigen is undetermined.

The CDR3 spans 15 residues. Germline CDR1 and CDR2: SGHRS and YFSETQ. V lost 2 bases to trimming and J lost 4 bases, with 15 bases between them. Study-wide results and limits: Researchers report a weaker secondary response that nonetheless peaked faster, day 5 versus 15. Post-booster repertoires again held most primary-vaccination clones (about 96% CD4, just under 90% CD8).

Each CDR3 protein is one row after TCRdb ran MiXCR on the 5' RACE reads. This sample carries approximately 93,000 distinct CDR3 sequences, 5.8% of them seen once, and the ten largest clones take under 50%. The chain couples TRBV5-1 to TRBJ1-2; D unresolved. The sequence derives from a man younger than 35 who received the YFV17D yellow fever vaccine. Sequencing was performed on CD8+ T cells sorted from PBMCs, taken 10 days after the yellow fever booster vaccination. CDR3: CASSFRPPFPYGYTF. DNA for the CDR3: TGCGCCAGCAGCTTTCGGCCCCCCTTCCCCTATGGCTACACCTTC.